This is a list of T cell receptor beta chains from one sample in a study of liver allograft versus peripheral blood T cells. TCRdb analysed the reads with MiXCR anew, one entry per CDR3 protein. Here the sample spans about 14,000 distinct CDR3 sequences, 15% to 20% being singletons. Receptors were obtained from a human patient who had a liver transplant. Some T cells may have originated in the graft donor. Each CDR3 is given with its conserved first and last residue. D genes are given only for firm matches. The size of a clone is reported for some rows only, either as once, few or many, or as a class for expanded clones.

>NA|TRBV7-2|TRBJ2-5|TRBD2
TGTGCCAGCAGCTTAGTGCTAGCGGGGGTGGAGACCCAGTACTTC
CASSLVLAGVETQYF
>many|TRBV30|TRBJ2-1|TRBD2
TGTGCCTGCCGACCCGCGGCTGGGACTAGCGGGAGAAGCTCCTACAATGAGCAGTTCTTC
CACRPAAGTSGRSSYNEQFF
>many|TRBV28|TRBJ1-2|NA
TGTGCCAGCAGTTTATATGCGTCACCCCCTAACTATGGCTACACCTTC
CASSLYASPPNYGYTF
>NA|TRBV20-1|TRBJ2-1|NA
TGCAGTGCTAGGCCTGTAGTTTACAATGAGCAGTTCTTC
CSARPVVYNEQFF
>NA|TRBV7-2|TRBJ1-2|NA
TGTGCCAGCAGCGCTAGTCAGGGGCCTGGCTACACCTTC
CASSASQGPGYTF
>few|TRBV12-3/TRBV12-4|TRBJ2-1|NA
TGTGCCAGCAACCACCCTAGCGTCCCAACCCCTAGCTCCTACAATGAGCAGTTCTTC
CASNHPSVPTPSSYNEQFF
>NA|TRBV27|TRBJ2-2|TRBD2
TGTGCCAGCAATCGGCTAGCGGGGGGCTTCTCGAACACCGGGGAGCTGTTTTTT
CASNRLAGGFSNTGELFF
>few|TRBV7-9|TRBJ2-5|TRBD2
TGTGCCAGCAGTCCCCCGGGGGGGCTTCTAGAGACCCAGTACTTC
CASSPPGGLLETQYF
>NA|TRBV19|TRBJ1-5|TRBD1
TGTGCCAATAGATCAGGACAGGGGAATCAGCCCCAGCATTTT
CANRSGQGNQPQHF
>many|TRBV6-5|TRBJ1-6|NA
TGTGCCAGCAGTTACTCCGCCAGGACCAAAACCCACTATAATTCACCCCTCCACTTT
CASSYSARTKTHYNSPLHF
>medium-sized|TRBV10-3|TRBJ2-2|NA
TGTGCCACCTCCCTGGAGAACACCGGGGAGCTGTTTTTT
CATSLENTGELFF
>few|TRBV29-1|TRBJ1-5|NA
TGCAGCGTGCAGGTGCAGAATCAGCCCCAGCATTTT
CSVQVQNQPQHF
>few|TRBV6-5|TRBJ2-7|NA
TGTGCCAGCAGACCTGGCTCCTCCTACGAGCAGTACTTC
CASRPGSSYEQYF
>large|TRBV7-2|TRBJ2-1|NA
TGTGCCAGCAGCTTTTATCAGGGAAGGAATGAGCAGTTCTTC
CASSFYQGRNEQFF
>NA|TRBV12-3/TRBV12-4|TRBJ2-1|TRBD1
TGTGCCAGCAGTTTAGCCGGGACAGGGGCCAATGAGCAGTTCTTC
CASSLAGTGANEQFF
>few|TRBV20-1|TRBJ2-3|TRBD2
TGCAGTCCGAAGACTAGCGGTAGCACAGATACGCAGTATTTT
CSPKTSGSTDTQYF
>few|TRBV12-3/TRBV12-4|TRBJ1-2|NA
TGTGCCAGCAGTCCCGGGGGCTATGGCTACACCTTC
CASSPGGYGYTF
>NA|TRBV7-2|TRBJ1-1|NA
TGTGCCAGCAGCCAGACCTGGAACACTGAAGCTTTCTTT
CASSQTWNTEAFF
>medium-sized|TRBV19|TRBJ1-1|TRBD1
TGTGCCAGTAGTGACAGGGGGCGGGGATCGAACACTGAAGCTTTCTTT
CASSDRGRGSNTEAFF
>many|TRBV7-3|TRBJ1-1|NA
TGTGCCAGCAGCTTAACGATGGCTGGGAACACTGAAGCTTTCTTT
CASSLTMAGNTEAFF
>NA|TRBV6-1|TRBJ1-4|NA
TGTGCCAGCAGTGACCCGGGACAAAAACTGTTTTTT
CASSDPGQKLFF
>NA|TRBV20-1|TRBJ2-2|NA
TGCAGTGCTAGAGATTTACAAGGCGGGGAGCTGTTTTTT
CSARDLQGGELFF
>medium-sized|TRBV29-1|TRBJ2-5|TRBD2
TGCAGTCACTCCGGTAGCGGGAGGGGCCAAGAGACCCAGTACTTC
CSHSGSGRGQETQYF
>NA|TRBV25-1|TRBJ2-1|NA
TGTGCCAGCAGTGAGGTGGACAATGAGCAGTTCTTC
CASSEVDNEQFF
>medium-sized|TRBV24-1|TRBJ2-1|NA
TGTGCCACCAGTGATTCAACAGGGACGGTTAGCTTCGGTGAGCAGTTCTTC
CATSDSTGTVSFGEQFF
>many|TRBV7-2|TRBJ2-1|TRBD1
TGTGCCAGCAGCTTGGGCAGGGGACAGGGGTACAATGAGCAGTTCTTC
CASSLGRGQGYNEQFF
>many|TRBV6-2/TRBV6-3|TRBJ2-7|TRBD2
TGTGCCAGCATCTTGGCGCTAGCGGGAGGCCACGAGCAGTACTTC
CASILALAGGHEQYF
>NA|TRBV11-2|TRBJ1-5|NA
TGTGCCAGCAGCCCCACGACGGGCAATCAGCCCCAGCATTTT
CASSPTTGNQPQHF
>many|TRBV10-3|TRBJ2-7|NA
TGTGCCATCAAGGAGTCGGGGGGCACCTACGAGCAGTACTTC
CAIKESGGTYEQYF
>medium-sized|TRBV18|TRBJ2-5|NA
TGTGCCAGCTCAGAAGAGACCCAGTACTTC
CASSEETQYF
>few|TRBV30|TRBJ2-3|NA
TGTGCCTGGAGTCTCGCGGGGGCCCGGACAGATACGCAGTATTTT
CAWSLAGARTDTQYF
>NA|TRBV7-9|TRBJ1-5|NA
TGTGCCAGCAGCTTTGCCGCGTACAATCAGCCCCAGCATTTT
CASSFAAYNQPQHF
>NA|TRBV12-3/TRBV12-4|TRBJ1-2|NA
TGTGCCAGCAGCCCTCGACTGCAGTCAGCACGCGATAACTATGGCTACACCTTC
CASSPRLQSARDNYGYTF
>many|TRBV28|TRBJ2-3|NA
TGTGCCAGCAGTTCCCCCGGCACAGATACGCAGTATTTT
CASSSPGTDTQYF
>many|TRBV7-2|TRBJ1-1|NA
TGTGCCAGCAGCTTGCAGGGGCTTCGGGAAGCTTTCTTT
CASSLQGLREAFF
>once|TRBV9|TRBJ1-2|TRBD1
TGTGCCAGCAGCGTACTACAGGGGGCGGGCTATGGCTACACCTTC
CASSVLQGAGYGYTF
>few|TRBV11-3|TRBJ2-2|NA
TGTGCCAGCAGCCGGGACTTCACCGGGGAGCTGTTTTTT
CASSRDFTGELFF
>medium-sized|TRBV19|TRBJ2-2|TRBD2
TGTGCCAGTAGTGGGGGTAGCGGGAGAGCGAACACCGGGGAGCTGTTTTTT
CASSGGSGRANTGELFF
>many|TRBV7-2|TRBJ2-7|NA
TGTGCCAGCAGCTCCACCCTAGCGCAGAGTTCCTACGAGCAGTACTTC
CASSSTLAQSSYEQYF
>medium-sized|TRBV19|TRBJ2-6|NA
TGTGCCAGTAGTCTGGGTGGGGCCAACGTCCTGACTTTC
CASSLGGANVLTF
>once|TRBV20-1|TRBJ1-1|NA
TGCAGTGTCGCCCTTGGGGGCAGGGGAGGTAGGGCTTTCTTT
CSVALGGRGGRAFF
>NA|TRBV28|TRBJ2-7|NA
TGTGCCAGCAGGGCTACGCAGACCTACGAGCAGTACTTC
CASRATQTYEQYF
>medium-sized|TRBV6-5|TRBJ2-1|NA
TGTGCCAGCAGTTACGCCTACACTGGACAGAAGCAGTTCTTC
CASSYAYTGQKQFF
>medium-sized|TRBV7-2|TRBJ1-1|TRBD1
TGTGCCAGCAGCTCCCAGGGGGACACTGAAGCTTTCTTT
CASSSQGDTEAFF
>few|TRBV15|TRBJ2-1|NA
TGTGCCACCAGCAGAGATGCGGGCTCCTACAATGAGCAGTTCTTC
CATSRDAGSYNEQFF
>many|TRBV7-9|TRBJ2-3|NA
TGTGCCAGCAGCCCGATGGGGAGGAAAGCAGATACGCAGTATTTT
CASSPMGRKADTQYF
>NA|TRBV6-2/TRBV6-3|TRBJ2-6|NA
TGTGCCAGCAGTTATGAGGCCGGACAACTGGGCACTGGGGCCAACGTCCTGACTTTC
CASSYEAGQLGTGANVLTF
>many|TRBV29-1|TRBJ2-1|NA
TGCAGCGTTGGGTCTTTTGAGGGGGGTTCCTACAATGAGCAGTTCTTC
CSVGSFEGGSYNEQFF
>NA|TRBV10-3|TRBJ2-7|NA
TGTGCCATCAGTGAGTCTGGATCAGAGGTTGAGCAGTACTTC
CAISESGSEVEQYF
>few|TRBV6-1|TRBJ1-1|NA
TGTGCCAGCAGACCGGACAGGAACACTGAAGCTTTCTTT
CASRPDRNTEAFF
>few|TRBV29-1|TRBJ2-3|NA
TGCAGCACCATCCCCGGTGGGCAGCTTAGCACAGATACGCAGTATTTT
CSTIPGGQLSTDTQYF
>many|TRBV18|TRBJ2-7|NA
TGTGCCAGCTCGTCCGGGACTCTTTACGAGCAGTACTTC
CASSSGTLYEQYF